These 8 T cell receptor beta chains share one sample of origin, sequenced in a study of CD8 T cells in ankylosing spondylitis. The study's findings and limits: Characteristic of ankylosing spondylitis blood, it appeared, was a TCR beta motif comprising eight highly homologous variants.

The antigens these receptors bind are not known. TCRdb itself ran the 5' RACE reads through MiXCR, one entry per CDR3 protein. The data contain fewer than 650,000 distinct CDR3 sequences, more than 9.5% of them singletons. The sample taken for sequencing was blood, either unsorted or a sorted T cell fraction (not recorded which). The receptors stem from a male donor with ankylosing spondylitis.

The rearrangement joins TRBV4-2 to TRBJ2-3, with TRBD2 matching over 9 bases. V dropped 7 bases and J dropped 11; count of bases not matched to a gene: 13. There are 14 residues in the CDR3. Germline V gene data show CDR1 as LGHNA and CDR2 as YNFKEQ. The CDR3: CASTSSGASVGQYF. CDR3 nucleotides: TGTGCCAGCACCTCTAGCGGGGCTTCCGTAGGGCAGTATTTT.

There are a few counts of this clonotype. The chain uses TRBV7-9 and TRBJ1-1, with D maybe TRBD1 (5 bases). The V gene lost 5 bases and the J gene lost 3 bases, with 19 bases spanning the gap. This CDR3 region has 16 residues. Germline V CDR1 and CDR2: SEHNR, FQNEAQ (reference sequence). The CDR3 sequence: CASSPLWGHLDTEAFF. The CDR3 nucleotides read TGTGCCAGCAGCCCCCTTTGGGGCCATTTGGACACTGAAGCTTTCTTT. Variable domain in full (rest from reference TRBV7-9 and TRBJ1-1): DTGVSQNPRHKITKRGQNVTFRCDPISEHNRLYWYRQTLGQGPEFLTYFQNEAQLEKSRLLSDRFSAERPKGSFSTLEIQRTEQGDSAMYLCASSPLWGHLDTEAFFGQGTRLTVV.

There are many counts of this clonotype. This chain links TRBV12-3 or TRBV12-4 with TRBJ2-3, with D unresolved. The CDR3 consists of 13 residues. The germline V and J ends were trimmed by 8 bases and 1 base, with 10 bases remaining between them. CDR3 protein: CASGSPGTDTQYF. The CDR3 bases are TGTGCCAGCGGGTCACCTGGCACAGATACGCAGTATTTT.

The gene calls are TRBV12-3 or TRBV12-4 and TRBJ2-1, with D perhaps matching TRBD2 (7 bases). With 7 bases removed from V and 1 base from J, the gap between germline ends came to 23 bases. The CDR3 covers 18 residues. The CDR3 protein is CASNLPPSRGGSYNEQFF. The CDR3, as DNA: TGTGCCAGCAACTTACCACCCTCGAGGGGGGGGTCCTACAATGAGCAGTTCTTC.

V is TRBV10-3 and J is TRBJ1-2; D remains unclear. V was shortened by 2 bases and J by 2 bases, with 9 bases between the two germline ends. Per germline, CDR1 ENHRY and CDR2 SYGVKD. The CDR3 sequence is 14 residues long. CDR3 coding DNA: TGTGCCATCAGTGAGAACAGCCAGAACTATGGCTACACCTTC. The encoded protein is CAISENSQNYGYTF.

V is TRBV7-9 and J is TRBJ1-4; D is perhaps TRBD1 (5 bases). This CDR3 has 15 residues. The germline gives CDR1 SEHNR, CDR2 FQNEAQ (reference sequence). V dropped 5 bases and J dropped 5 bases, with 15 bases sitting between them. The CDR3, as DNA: TGTGCCAGCAGCCCCGCGGCGGGGGAGAATGAAAAACTGTTTTTT. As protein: CASSPAAGENEKLFF.

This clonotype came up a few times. The CDR3 bases are TGCGCCAGCAGCTTGGCCTTAGCGGGAGCTGCCGAGACCCAGTACTTC. Its translation: CASSLALAGAAETQYF. J is TRBJ2-5 and V is TRBV5-1, with 9 bases identical to TRBD2. V lost 0 bases and J lost 5; bases outside the gene matches: 8. CDR3 size: 16 residues. CDR1 and CDR2 (germline): SGHRS, YFSETQ. The complete variable domain, with remaining parts taken from reference TRBV5-1 and TRBJ2-5, reads KAGVTQTPRYLIKTRGQQVTLSCSPISGHRSVSWYQQTPGQGLQFLFEYFSETQRNKGNFPGRFSGRQFSNSRSEMNVSTLELGDSALYLCASSLALAGAAETQYFGPGTRLLVL.

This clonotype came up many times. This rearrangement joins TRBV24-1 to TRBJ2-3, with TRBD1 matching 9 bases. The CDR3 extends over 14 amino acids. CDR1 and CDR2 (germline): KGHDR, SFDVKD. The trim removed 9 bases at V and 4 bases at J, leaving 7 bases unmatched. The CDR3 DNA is TGTGCCACCGGACAGGGGCTTAGCGCAGATACGCAGTATTTT. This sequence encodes CATGQGLSADTQYF.